This T cell receptor beta chain was captured in a study of T-cell reconstitution after alpha-beta-depleted transplantation in children. CDR1 SGHTA and CDR2 FQGNSA come from the germline V gene. This CDR3 is 15 amino acids long. The V gene end was trimmed by 5 bases and the J gene end by 3 bases; junction bases not matched to a gene: 8. A library of TCRbeta sequences, prepared with unique molecular identifiers, was generated. In TCRdb, the PCR reads were re-called with MiXCR into one record per CDR3 protein. Of around 410,000 distinct CDR3 sequences in the sample, approximately 11% are singletons; the top ten hold over 4.5%.

The TCR comes from a human donor who donated a stem cell graft to a child with acute myeloid leukemia. The V gene is TRBV7-2, the J gene TRBJ2-7; 9 bases are a match to TRBD2. The sample in question was PBMCs from the stem cell graft donor, obtained from the stem cell graft. CDR3 region: CASSPSGTTGYEQYF. For the CDR3, the DNA is TGTGCCAGCAGCCCTAGCGGGACTACCGGCTACGAGCAGTACTTC.